The source of this TCR beta chain is a study of shared T cell receptors in the human thymus. CDR1 SQVTM and CDR2 ANQGSEA come from the germline V gene. Trimming cost V 3 bases and J 3 bases, with 17 bases left between them. The CDR3 is 15 amino acids. The data were produced by immunoSEQ multiplex PCR, yet TCRdb's version contains in-frame clones alone and is incomplete. Among 700,000 to 750,000 clones listed, 75% to 90% were seen once. The sample was also reused in another study, on human thymus T cells. As reported in that work: Having surgery to correct congenital heart defects, healthy Finnish infants acted as the donors. Thymic tissue was derived from resections collected during corrective heart surgery. Apparent skewing of V and J gene usage characterized both thymic and blood repertoires. Thymic repertoires of unrelated individuals were reported in related research to overlap highly.

Sequenced input: thymocytes. This clonotype originated in a girl under three years old with a congenital heart defect. The chain couples TRBV29-1 to TRBJ1-2; maybe TRBD1 (5 bases). DNA for the CDR3: TGCAGCGTTGACGACCCAGGGCAAGTGTACTATGGCTACACCTTC. Residues: CSVDDPGQVYYGYTF.